The following is a T cell receptor beta chain sequence with its context. This clonotype was found a few times. Its binding antigen is unknown. It has no much larger one-base neighbor in the sample; base qualities were not kept. The entry originates in a study of patients and donors after allogeneic stem cell transplantation (dated by TCRdb to the early 2020s). For CDR1 and CDR2, the germline V gene lists MDHEN and SYDVKM. The CDR3 numbers 14 residues from cysteine through phenylalanine. Only CDR3 DNA is held: 42 bases, read in frame from base 1. The V end loses 3 bases and the J end loses 2 bases, and a stretch of 9 bases separates them. Library generation was performed with RT-PCR. Sequencing took place on a NextSeq 550. TCRdb trimmed the raw reads at Q25, called clones with MiXCR and kept productive beta chains. Merged by CDR3 protein, the rows form single entries marked with the most common genes and DNA. The sample table shows roughly 40,000 distinct CDR3 sequences, and under 40% are seen once. The top ten hold about 78% of the sample.

The sequence links TRBV28 to TRBJ2-3; the best D guess is TRBD1, with 5 bases matching. Sequencing was done on a sample of blood, either unsorted or a sorted T cell fraction (not recorded which). The clonotype comes from a human donor who was either an allogeneic HSCT recipient or a stem cell or donor lymphocyte infusion donor (not recorded which). It is not recorded whose cells these are; they may come from a transplant donor. The CDR3 protein sequence reads: CASSLLTDTDTQYF. The DNA reads as follows: TGTGCCAGCAGTTTGTTGACAGACACAGATACGCAGTATTTT.